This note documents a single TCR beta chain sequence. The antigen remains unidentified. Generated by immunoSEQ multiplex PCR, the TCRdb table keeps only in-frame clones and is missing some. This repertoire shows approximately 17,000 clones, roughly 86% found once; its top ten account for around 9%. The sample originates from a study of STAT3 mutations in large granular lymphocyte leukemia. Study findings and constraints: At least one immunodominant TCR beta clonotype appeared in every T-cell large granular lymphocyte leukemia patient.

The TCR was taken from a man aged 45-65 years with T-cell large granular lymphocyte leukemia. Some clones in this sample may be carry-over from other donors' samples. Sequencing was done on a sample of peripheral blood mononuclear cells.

This CDR3 is CASSPAGSTDTQYF. As DNA, the CDR3 is TGTGCCAGCAGCCCAGCAGGGAGCACAGATACGCAGTATTTT. The chain recombines TRBV11-3 with TRBJ2-3; TRBD1 might be the D (5 bases). CDR3 size: 14 residues. V dropped 5 bases and J dropped 0 bases, with 9 bases sitting between them. CDR1 and CDR2 (germline): SGHNT, YENEEA.